The subject of this entry is one TCR beta chain. This CDR3 contains 12 residues. The germline CDR1 and CDR2 sequences are ENHRY and SYGVKD. With V trimmed by 9 bases and J by 4 bases, 3 bases remained unmatched. Libraries were prepared by immunoSEQ multiplex PCR; TCRdb keeps only in-frame clonotypes and omits some of them. This sample has around 2.3 million clones, with 90% to 96% found just once. This sample is part of a study of shared clonotypes between healthy human individuals. The sample comprised naive CD4+ T cells sorted from blood. Sample subset: CD45RA+ positively selected. The sequence derives from a man younger than 30 in good health. The V call is TRBV10-3, the J call TRBJ1-2, with 9 bases fitting TRBD1. The CDR3 loop reads CAIRQGGYGYTF. In DNA form, the CDR3 reads TGTGCCATTAGACAGGGGGGCTATGGCTACACCTTC.